One sample yielded the 28 T cell receptor beta chains listed below, sequenced in a study of tissue T cells after allogeneic stem cell transplantation. The time point: mouse harvest day 7 after allogeneic transplant. The graft held 10^6 splenic CD5+ T cells and 10^7 T-cell-depleted bone marrow cells. Repertoires were generated with immunoSEQ multiplex PCR, while TCRdb's copy carries only in-frame clones and drops some. The sample yields thousands of clones, around 46% seen once. Sequencing was carried out using gut tissue. These receptors all come from a female BALB/c mouse given C57BL/6 T cells with graft-versus-host disease after an allogeneic hematopoietic cell transplant.

Regarding this clone: Gene names refer to mouse genes. The CDR3 end falls 1 residue outside the read, so it is completed with the germline J gene. The genes are TRBV1 and TRBJ2-3, with 8 positions matching TRBD2. The V gene end was trimmed by 3 bases and the J gene end by 0 bases; junction bases not matched to a gene: 2. Looked up from germline, CDR1 is NSQYPW and CDR2 is LRSPGD (reference sequence). The CDR3 sequence is 15 residues long. The sequenced part of the CDR3 DNA is TGCACCTGCAGTGCCACTGGGGGTAGTGCAGAAACGCTGTAT. Its protein product is CTCSATGGSAETLY. The entire CDR3 reads CTCSATGGSAETLYF.

On this clone itself: Gene labels here are mouse ones. The sequenced fragment ends 1 residue before the CDR3 boundary, so the rest is inferred from the germline J gene. The chain joins TRBV13-2 to TRBJ2-7; TRBD2 matches at 8 bases. Germline V CDR1 and CDR2: NNHNN, SYGAGS (reference sequence). There are 14 residues in the CDR3. The J segment lost 3 bases and the V segment lost 0 bases, leaving 2 bases of the junction unmatched. The CDR3 is CASGDVLGDYEQYF. Partial CDR3 DNA: TGTGCCAGCGGTGATGTACTGGGGGACTATGAACAGTAC.

This clone was seen only a few times. The gene names here belong to mouse. The CDR3 goes on 1 residue after the read ends, and that part is filled in from the germline J gene. The chain recombines TRBV26 with TRBJ1-4; 7 bases match TRBD1. Looked up from germline, CDR1 is KGHPV and CDR2 is FQNQEV (reference sequence). Trimming cost V 4 bases and J 0 bases; bases outside gene matches: 2. The CDR3 has 15 residues. CDR3 residues: CASSRQGISNERLFF. The CDR3 bases that were read are TGTGCCAGCAGTCGACAGGGAATTTCCAACGAAAGATTATTT.

Regarding this clone: Any gene name here is a mouse gene name. The read comes to an end 1 residue before the CDR3 does, leaving the germline J gene to fill in the end. The chain links TRBV26 to TRBJ2-2; TRBD2 agrees at 7 bases. CDR1 and CDR2 from the germline V gene are KGHPV and FQNQEV (reference sequence). This CDR3 is 16 amino acids long. After removal of 2 bases from V and 0 bases from J, the junction contained 3 bases not matched to a gene. The CDR3 sequence: CASSLRLGANTGQLYF. Incomplete CDR3 DNA: TGTGCCAGCAGTCTGCGGCTGGGGGCAAACACCGGGCAGCTCTAC.

A remark on this clone: Genes and germline are mouse. CDR3 DNA, as far as it was read: TGTGCCAGCTCTCTCGTCTGGGGGGGCGATGCTGAGCAGTTC. Protein product: CASSLVWGGDAEQF. The CDR3 as a whole reads CASSLVWGGDAEQFF. The chain employs TRBV12-1 and TRBJ2-1, with 10 bases matching TRBD2. The CDR3 extends 1 residue past the end of the read, so its final part is completed from the germline J gene. The CDR3 has 15 residues. The trim removed 0 bases at V and 5 bases at J, leaving 3 bases unmatched. Germline-derived CDR1 and CDR2 are SGHSN and HYEKVE. Full variable domain (missing parts from reference TRBV12-1 and TRBJ2-1): DSGVVQSPRHIIKEKGGRSVLTCIPISGHSNVVWYQQTLGKELKFLIQHYEKVERDKGFLPSRFSVQQFDDYHSEMNMSALELEDSAMYFCASSLVWGGDAEQFFGPGTRLTVL.

Points on this clone: The gene names given are mouse names. The read is 1 residue too short to cover the CDR3 end, so that end is filled in from the germline J gene. The gene calls are TRBV13-2 and TRBJ2-1, with 8 bases lining up with TRBD2. The CDR3 loop spans 16 amino acids. With V trimmed by 1 base and J by 0 bases, 3 bases remained unmatched. Germline CDR1 is NNHNN and CDR2 is SYGAGS (reference sequence). The CDR3 reads CASGDSGGVNYAEQFF. CDR3 DNA, as far as it was read: TGTGCCAGCGGTGATAGTGGGGGGGTTAACTATGCTGAGCAGTTC.

For this clone: The gene names here belong to mouse. The missing CDR3 end, 1 residue past where the read stops, is filled in from the germline J gene. The chain has TRBV26 and TRBJ1-2, with a tentative D call TRBD1 (5 bases). The CDR3 length is 12 residues. Germline CDR1 is KGHPV and CDR2 is FQNQEV (reference sequence). Trimming removed 4 bases at V and 6 bases at J, with 9 bases between. CDR3 loop: CASSRQGPDYTF. The covered CDR3 bases are TGTGCCAGCAGTCGGCAGGGACCCGACTACACC.

This clone has only a few counts. The genes and germline here are from mouse. The CDR3 extends 1 residue past the end of the read, so its final part is completed from the germline J gene. The rearrangement joins TRBV26 to TRBJ1-3, with D uncertain. Germline assignment: CDR1 KGHPV and CDR2 FQNQEV (reference sequence). The CDR3 spans 14 residues. V lost 6 bases to trimming and J lost 0 bases, with 9 bases between them. The CDR3 reads CASRLPNSGNTLYF. The part of the CDR3 DNA that was read is TGTGCCAGCAGGCTGCCCAATTCTGGAAATACGCTCTAT.

This clone was detected only a few times. Genes and germline come from the mouse. The observed sequence ends 1 residue before the CDR3 terminus, with the missing tail filled in from the germline J gene. V usage is TRBV16 and J usage is TRBJ1-5; no definite D call. V dropped 0 bases and J dropped 4 bases, with 7 bases sitting between them. The CDR3 has 14 residues. From germline, CDR1 is SGHSA and CDR2 FRNQAP. The sequenced CDR3 bases are TGTGCAAGCAGCTTAGAGGTCCAAAACCAGGCTCCGCTT. It specifies CASSLEVQNQAPL. From start to end, the CDR3 is CASSLEVQNQAPLF.

A few counts support this clone. Germline and genes: mouse. The read halts 1 residue ahead of the CDR3 end, with the missing end drawn from the germline J gene. The chain has TRBV16 and TRBJ1-1, with TRBD1 matching over 11 bases. The germline gives CDR1 SGHSA, CDR2 FRNQAP. The CDR3 length is 15 residues. After removal of 5 bases from V and 2 bases from J, the junction contained 4 bases not matched to a gene. The part of the CDR3 DNA that was read is TGTGCAAGCAGCCCGAGGACAGGGGGCAACACAGAAGTCTTC. This sequence encodes CASSPRTGGNTEVF. The full CDR3 is CASSPRTGGNTEVFF.

Remarks on this clone: Gene labels here are mouse ones. This CDR3 is CGAQTSAETLYF. CDR3 DNA (partial): TGTGGTGCTCAGACAAGTGCAGAAACGCTGTAT. This sequence joins TRBV20 and TRBJ2-3; no definite D call. The CDR3 extends 1 residue past the end of the read, so its final part is completed from the germline J gene. The V end lost 5 bases, the J end lost 0 bases, and 6 bases lay between the germline ends. Germline V gene data show CDR1 as GFQATS and CDR2 as STVNSAI. The CDR3 is 12 amino acids.

As concerns this clone: Gene names and germline match the mouse. The read ends 1 residue early relative to the CDR3; the germline J gene fills the gap. The chain is built from TRBV3 and TRBJ2-7; TRBD2 agrees at 10 bases. Germline V gene lookup returns CDR1 SNHLY and CDR2 FYNGKV (reference sequence). The J segment lost 0 bases and the V segment lost 5 bases, leaving 4 bases of the junction unmatched. There are 15 residues in the CDR3. The CDR3 region is CASSVNWGGSYEQYF. Incomplete CDR3 DNA: TGTGCCAGCAGCGTTAACTGGGGGGGCTCCTATGAACAGTAC.

Concerning this clone itself: Gene labels here are mouse ones. CDR3 DNA (partial): TGTGCCAGCAGTCTGTCGGGGGACACCGGGCAGCTCTAC. The encoded protein is CASSLSGDTGQLY. The entire CDR3 protein is CASSLSGDTGQLYF. The chain is built from TRBV26 and TRBJ2-2; D assignment may be TRBD1 or TRBD2 (5 bases each). The read ends 1 residue early relative to the CDR3; the germline J gene fills the gap. Trimming left V 0 bases short and J 3 bases short, with 5 bases between. CDR1 is KGHPV, CDR2 FQNQEV, per germline (reference sequence). The CDR3 spans 14 residues. Filled out from reference TRBV26 and TRBJ2-2, the complete variable domain reads NSKVIQTPRYLVKGQGQKAKMRCIPEKGHPVVFWYQQNKNNEFKFLINFQNQEVLQQIDMTEKRFSAECPSNSPCSLEIQSSEAGDSALYLCASSLSGDTGQLYFGEGSKLTVL.

In regard to this clone: Gene labels here are mouse ones. The read ends 1 residue before the CDR3 terminus; that terminus is restored from the germline J gene. This rearrangement joins TRBV3 to TRBJ2-3; 7 positions match TRBD1. V shed 2 bases and J 0 bases; nucleotides not matched to a gene: 2. The V gene's germline CDR1 is SNHLY and CDR2 FYNGKV (reference sequence). This CDR3 is built from 15 residues. The CDR3 DNA, read in part, is TGTGCCAGCAGCTTAAGGACAGGTAGTGCAGAAACGCTGTAT. It specifies CASSLRTGSAETLY. The CDR3 as a whole reads CASSLRTGSAETLYF.

Remarks on this clone: Gene and germline names: mouse. The read ends 1 residue early relative to the CDR3; the germline J gene fills the gap. The V and J genes are TRBV21 and TRBJ1-3; D unclear. TRBV21 is an open reading frame whose function is uncertain. V lost 4 bases and J 0 bases, leaving 4 bases between the germline ends. This CDR3 contains 13 residues. CDR3 region: CASSPLSGNTLYF. The covered CDR3 bases are TGTGCTAGCAGTCCGCTTTCTGGAAATACGCTCTAT.

A few counts support this clone. Gene labels here are mouse ones. The read ends 1 residue before the CDR3 terminus; that terminus is restored from the germline J gene. The genes are TRBV2 and TRBJ2-4; D is undetermined. V gave up 0 bases and J gave up 0 bases, with 7 bases separating them. The CDR3 sequence is 15 residues long. The germline CDR1 and CDR2 sequences are LGHNA and YSYQKL. The covered CDR3 bases are TGTGCCAGCAGCCAAGAGACTTCTAGTCAAAACACCTTGTAC. Translated: CASSQETSSQNTLY. The full CDR3 protein reads CASSQETSSQNTLYF.

A note on this clone: Gene names refer to mouse genes. The read ends 1 residue before the CDR3 terminus; that terminus is restored from the germline J gene. V is TRBV23 and J is TRBJ1-1; TRBD1 is the table's D call, not checked against the DNA. CDR3 size: 15 residues. CDR1 is KGHTA, CDR2 FQNQQP, per germline. The sequenced CDR3 bases are TGCTCCAGCAGTCAATCGGGGGACAGGGGTACAGAAGTCTTC. It codes for CSSSQSGDRGTEVF. The whole CDR3 region reads CSSSQSGDRGTEVFF.

On this clone: Mouse names are used for the genes. The read terminates 1 residue before the CDR3 end, so the remaining end is supplied by the germline J gene. V gene TRBV23 combines with J gene TRBJ2-7; the D call in the table, TRBD1, was not verified against the DNA. From germline, CDR1 is KGHTA and CDR2 FQNQQP. This CDR3 comprises 13 residues. The chain's CDR3 is CSSSQGQGYEQYF. The DNA read from the CDR3 is TGCTCCAGCAGTCAAGGACAGGGGTATGAACAGTAC.

This clone was found a few times. Gene names refer to mouse genes. The read stops 1 residue short of the end of the CDR3; the missing end is completed from the germline J gene. The gene calls are TRBV12-1 and TRBJ2-1; 8 bases align to TRBD1. This CDR3 is 15 amino acids long. The ends lost 1 base at V and 0 bases at J; junction bases unmatched: 1. The germline V gene has CDR1 SGHSN and CDR2 HYEKVE. This CDR3 is CASSLTGVNYAEQFF. The part of the CDR3 DNA that was read is TGTGCCAGCTCTCTGACAGGGGTTAACTATGCTGAGCAGTTC. The full variable domain, its missing parts supplied by reference TRBV12-1 and TRBJ2-1, is DSGVVQSPRHIIKEKGGRSVLTCIPISGHSNVVWYQQTLGKELKFLIQHYEKVERDKGFLPSRFSVQQFDDYHSEMNMSALELEDSAMYFCASSLTGVNYAEQFFGPGTRLTVL.

This clone was counted a single time. Gene names are the mouse ones. The CDR3 goes on 1 residue after the read ends, and that part is filled in from the germline J gene. The chain has TRBV20 and TRBJ1-1; D gene ambiguous. The CDR3 is made up of 10 amino acids. V lost 2 bases to trimming and J lost 7 bases, with 5 bases between them. The V gene's germline CDR1 is GFQATS and CDR2 STVNSAI. The part of the CDR3 DNA that was read is TGTGGTGCTAGGCTGGGAGAAGTCTTC. Translation gives CGARLGEVF. The entire CDR3 protein reads CGARLGEVFF.

As for this clone: Mouse germline and gene names are used. Coverage ceases 1 residue before the CDR3 finishes, and the germline J gene fills in the end. This rearrangement joins TRBV13-1 to TRBJ2-1; 10 bases match TRBD1. The CDR3 runs 14 residues. J was trimmed by 3 bases and V by 4 bases; bases with no gene match: 1. Germline V gives CDR1 NSHNY, CDR2 SYGAGN. This CDR3 reads CASSRDRGYAEQFF. Incomplete CDR3 DNA: TGTGCCAGCAGTAGGGACAGGGGCTATGCTGAGCAGTTC.

About this clone: Germline and genes: mouse. Read coverage stops 1 residue before the CDR3 terminus; the germline J gene supplies the remainder. The genes are TRBV26 and TRBJ1-4; 7 bases map to TRBD1. After removal of 2 bases from V and 3 bases from J, the junction contained 3 bases not matched to a gene. The length of the CDR3 is 15 residues. From germline, CDR1 is KGHPV and CDR2 FQNQEV (reference sequence). The CDR3 is CASSLMGQTNERLFF. Partial CDR3 DNA: TGTGCCAGCAGTCTGATGGGACAGACCAACGAAAGATTATTT.

This clone showed up just once. Each gene name is a mouse one. The read gets to within 1 residue of the CDR3 end, and the germline J gene fills in the rest. The chain carries TRBV4 and TRBJ2-7; TRBD2 agrees at 12 bases. The junction had 7 bases not matched to a gene; V was cut back by 6 bases and J by 7 bases. Germline CDR1 is LGHDT and CDR2 is YNNKQL (reference sequence). CDR3 length equals 14 residues. Partial CDR3 DNA: TGTGCCAGCAGTCGGGACTGGGGGGCGGAGGAACAGTAC. This codes for CASSRDWGAEEQY. The full CDR3 protein is CASSRDWGAEEQYF.

In the case of this clone: Gene names refer to mouse genes. The read ends 1 residue shy of where the CDR3 ends; the end is completed using the germline J gene. The chain has TRBV26 and TRBJ2-7, with D possibly TRBD1 on 6 matching bases. Germline assignment: CDR1 KGHPV and CDR2 FQNQEV (reference sequence). The CDR3 consists of 14 residues. V was trimmed by 0 bases and J by 4 bases, leaving 10 bases between them. CDR3 sequence reads: CASSLSIGGYEQYF. The part of the CDR3 DNA that was read is TGTGCCAGCAGTCTGTCGATAGGGGGATATGAACAGTAC.

Turning to this clone: Each gene name is a mouse one. Read sequence stops 1 residue before the CDR3 end, and the germline J gene provides the missing end. This sequence joins TRBV13-3 and TRBJ2-7, with D perhaps being TRBD1 or TRBD2 (5 bases each). The CDR3 is 11 residues long. V was shortened by 2 bases and J by 6 bases, with 6 bases between the two germline ends. The germline V gene has CDR1 NNHDY and CDR2 SYVADS. This chain's CDR3 is CASSEGVEQYF. The sequenced CDR3 bases are TGTGCCAGCAGTGAGGGGGTTGAACAGTAC.

In regard to this clone: Gene labels here are mouse ones. The CDR3 is cut off 1 residue early in the read; its end comes from the germline J gene. The chain recombines TRBV26 with TRBJ1-6; D unresolved. TRBJ1-6 falls under the ORF class, with uncertain function. From germline, CDR1 is KGHPV and CDR2 FQNQEV (reference sequence). Trimming left V 6 bases short and J 5 bases short, with 8 bases between. The CDR3 loop spans 13 amino acids. CDR3 sequence reads: CASRRQNNSPLYF. Partial CDR3 DNA: TGTGCCAGCAGGAGACAAAATAATTCGCCCCTCTAC.

On this clone: Mouse names are used for the genes. The read falls 1 residue short of the CDR3 end, and the missing part is taken from the germline J gene. The rearrangement uses TRBV13-1 and TRBJ2-5; D unresolved. Trimming cost V 0 bases and J 0 bases, with 5 bases left between them. The CDR3 has 14 residues. Germline CDR1 NSHNY, CDR2 SYGAGN. CDR3 bases read: TGTGCCAGCAGTGATGCGGGTAACCAAGACACCCAGTAC. Translation: CASSDAGNQDTQY. The full CDR3 protein reads CASSDAGNQDTQYF.

On this clone: The genes are named according to mouse. The read halts 1 residue ahead of the CDR3 end, with the missing end drawn from the germline J gene. This chain links TRBV26 with TRBJ1-6; D is unresolved. TRBJ1-6 is given ORF status, its function remaining uncertain. Trimming removed 6 bases at V and 0 bases at J, with 9 bases between. Germline V gene sequence: CDR1 KGHPV, CDR2 FQNQEV (reference sequence). CDR3 length: 15 amino acids. The CDR3 is CASRSQDSYNSPLYF. CDR3 DNA (partial): TGTGCCAGCAGATCCCAGGATTCCTATAATTCGCCCCTCTAC.